This T cell receptor beta chain originates from a study of T-cell memory formation after mild COVID-19. In the study overall: Most TCR clusters belonged to a single donor. Study results and limitations: Mainly in CM and EM were contracting CD4+ clones; CD8+ were in EMRA. Pre-infection memory showed some responding clones, and this suggested that cross-reactive memory joined. Day 15 to 85 contracting clones showed balanced CD4/CD8; later expanders leaned CD4+.

TCRdb used MiXCR to reprocess the 5' RACE reads, holding one entry per CDR3 protein. The table records a few hundred thousand distinct CDR3 sequences, around a quarter of them present only once. Trimming at V came to 4 bases and at J to 3 bases, leaving 8 bases not matched to a gene. The CDR3 extends over 15 amino acids. Looked up from germline, CDR1 is SEHNR and CDR2 is FQNEAQ (reference sequence). This clonotype was seen more than once but under ten times. Its antigen remains unidentified. The J gene is TRBJ2-7, the V gene TRBV7-9; the match to TRBD1 covers 8 bases. The specimen was PBMCs or a T cell subset sorted from them (not recorded which). The receptor's source is an adult woman who had mild COVID-19 (a few samples of this study predate the infection). Cell type and time point are not known. The CDR3, as DNA: TGTGCCAGCAGCTCACGGGACAGGACTCTCTACGAGCAGTACTTC. It codes for CASSSRDRTLYEQYF. The variable domain in full, with the rest retrieved from reference TRBV7-9 and TRBJ2-7, is DTGVSQNPRHKITKRGQNVTFRCDPISEHNRLYWYRQTLGQGPEFLTYFQNEAQLEKSRLLSDRFSAERPKGSFSTLEIQRTEQGDSAMYLCASSSRDRTLYEQYFGPGTRLTVT.